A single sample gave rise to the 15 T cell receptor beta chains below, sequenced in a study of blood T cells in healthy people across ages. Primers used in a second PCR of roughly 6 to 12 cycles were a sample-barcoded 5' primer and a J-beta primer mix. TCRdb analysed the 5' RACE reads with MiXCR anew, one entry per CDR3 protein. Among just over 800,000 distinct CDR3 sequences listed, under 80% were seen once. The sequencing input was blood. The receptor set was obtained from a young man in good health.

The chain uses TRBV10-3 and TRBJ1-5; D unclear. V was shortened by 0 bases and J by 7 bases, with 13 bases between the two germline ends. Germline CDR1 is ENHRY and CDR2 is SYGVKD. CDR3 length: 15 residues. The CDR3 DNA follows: TGTGCCATCAGTGAGTCGATACGGGTTGGGCAGCCCCAGCATTTT. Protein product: CAISESIRVGQPQHF.

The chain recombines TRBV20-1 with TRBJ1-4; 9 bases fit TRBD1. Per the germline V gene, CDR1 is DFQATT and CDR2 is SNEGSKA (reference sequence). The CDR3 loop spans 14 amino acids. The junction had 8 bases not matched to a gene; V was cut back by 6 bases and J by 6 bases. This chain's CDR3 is CSALQGALDEKLFF. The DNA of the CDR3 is TGCAGTGCGTTACAGGGGGCGCTGGATGAAAAACTGTTTTTT.

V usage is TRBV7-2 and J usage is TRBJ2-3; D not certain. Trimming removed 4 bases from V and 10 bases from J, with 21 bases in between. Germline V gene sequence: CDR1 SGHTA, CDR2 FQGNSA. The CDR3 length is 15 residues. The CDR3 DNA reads TGTGCCAGCAGCTCATCCTCCCGCTTCAGTACGGCGCAGTATTTT. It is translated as CASSSSSRFSTAQYF. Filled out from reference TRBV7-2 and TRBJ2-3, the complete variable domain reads GAGVSQSPSNKVTEKGKDVELRCDPISGHTALYWYRQSLGQGLEFLIYFQGNSAPDKSGLPSDRFSAERTGGSVSTLTIQRTQQEDSAVYLCASSSSSRFSTAQYFGPGTRLTVL.

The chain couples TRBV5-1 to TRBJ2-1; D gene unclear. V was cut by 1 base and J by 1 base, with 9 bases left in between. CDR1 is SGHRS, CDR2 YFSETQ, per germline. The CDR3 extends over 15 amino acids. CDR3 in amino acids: CASSLTVGSYNEQFF. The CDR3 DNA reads TGCGCCAGCAGCTTGACCGTGGGGTCCTACAATGAGCAGTTCTTC.

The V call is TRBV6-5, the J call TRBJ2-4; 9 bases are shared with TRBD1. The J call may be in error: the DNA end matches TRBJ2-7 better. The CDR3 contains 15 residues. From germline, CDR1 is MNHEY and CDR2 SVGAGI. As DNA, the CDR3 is TGTGCCAGCAGTCTCCTGGGGACAGGGCCCTACGAGCAGTACTTC. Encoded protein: CASSLLGTGPYEQYF.

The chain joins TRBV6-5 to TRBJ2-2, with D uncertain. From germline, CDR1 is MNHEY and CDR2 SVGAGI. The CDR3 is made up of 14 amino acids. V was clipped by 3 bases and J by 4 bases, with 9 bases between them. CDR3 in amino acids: CASSYGPGTGELFF. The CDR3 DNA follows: TGTGCCAGCAGTTATGGCCCGGGCACCGGGGAGCTGTTTTTT.

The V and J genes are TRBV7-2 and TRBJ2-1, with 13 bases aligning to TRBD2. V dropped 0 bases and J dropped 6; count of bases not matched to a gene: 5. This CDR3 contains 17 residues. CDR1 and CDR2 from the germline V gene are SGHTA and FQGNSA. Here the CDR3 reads CASSLAATSGGLNEQFF. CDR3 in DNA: TGTGCCAGCAGCTTAGCTGCGACTAGCGGGGGGCTCAATGAGCAGTTCTTC.

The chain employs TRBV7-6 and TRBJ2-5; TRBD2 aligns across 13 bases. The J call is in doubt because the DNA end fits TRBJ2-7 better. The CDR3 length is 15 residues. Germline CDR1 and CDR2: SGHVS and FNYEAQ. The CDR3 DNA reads TGTGCCAGCAGCCTGGGACTAGCGGGACACCACGAGCAGTACTTC. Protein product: CASSLGLAGHHEQYF.

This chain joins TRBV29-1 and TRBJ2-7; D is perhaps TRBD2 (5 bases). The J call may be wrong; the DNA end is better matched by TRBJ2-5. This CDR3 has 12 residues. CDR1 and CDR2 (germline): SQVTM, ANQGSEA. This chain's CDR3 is CSVVGSQETQYF. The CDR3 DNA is TGCAGCGTTGTTGGGAGCCAAGAGACCCAGTACTTC.

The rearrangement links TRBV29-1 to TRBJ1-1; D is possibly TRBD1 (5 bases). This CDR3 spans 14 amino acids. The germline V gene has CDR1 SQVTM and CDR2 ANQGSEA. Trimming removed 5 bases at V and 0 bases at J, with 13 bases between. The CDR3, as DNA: TGCAGCGTTTTTCAGGGACCCATGAACACTGAAGCTTTCTTT. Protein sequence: CSVFQGPMNTEAFF.

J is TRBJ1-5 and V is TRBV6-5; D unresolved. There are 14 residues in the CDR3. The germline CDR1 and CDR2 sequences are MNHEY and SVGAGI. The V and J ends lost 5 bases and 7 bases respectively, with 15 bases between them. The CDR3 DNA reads TGTGCCAGCAGTAATGGGCCGTCCACCCAGCCCCAGCATTTT. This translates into CASSNGPSTQPQHF.

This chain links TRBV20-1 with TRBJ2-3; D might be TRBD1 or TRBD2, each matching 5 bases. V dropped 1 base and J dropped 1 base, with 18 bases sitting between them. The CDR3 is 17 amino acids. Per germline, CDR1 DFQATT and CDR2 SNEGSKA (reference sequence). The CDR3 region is CSARVPGTDLRTDTQYF. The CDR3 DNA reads TGCAGTGCTAGAGTTCCCGGGACGGACCTACGCACAGATACGCAGTATTTT.

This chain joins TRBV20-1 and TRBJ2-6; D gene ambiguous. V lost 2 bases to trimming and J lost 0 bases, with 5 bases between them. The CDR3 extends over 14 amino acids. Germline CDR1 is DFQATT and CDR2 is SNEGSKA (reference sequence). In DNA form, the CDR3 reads TGCAGTGCTAGATACAGCTCTGGGGCCAACGTCCTGACTTTC. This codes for CSARYSSGANVLTF.

CDR3 amino acids: CASSWRGLNTEAFF. The CDR3 coding sequence is TGTGCCAGCAGCTGGAGGGGCCTAAACACTGAAGCTTTCTTT. The chain joins TRBV5-6 to TRBJ1-1; maybe TRBD1 (5 bases). The germline gives CDR1 SGHDT, CDR2 YYEEEE. The CDR3 consists of 14 residues. Trimming stripped 3 bases from V and 2 bases from J, with 11 bases between.

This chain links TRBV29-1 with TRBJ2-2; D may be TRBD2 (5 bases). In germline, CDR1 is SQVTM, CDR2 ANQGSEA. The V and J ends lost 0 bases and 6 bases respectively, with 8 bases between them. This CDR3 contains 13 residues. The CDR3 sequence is CSVEDGVAGELFF. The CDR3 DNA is TGCAGCGTTGAAGACGGGGTAGCCGGGGAGCTGTTTTTT.